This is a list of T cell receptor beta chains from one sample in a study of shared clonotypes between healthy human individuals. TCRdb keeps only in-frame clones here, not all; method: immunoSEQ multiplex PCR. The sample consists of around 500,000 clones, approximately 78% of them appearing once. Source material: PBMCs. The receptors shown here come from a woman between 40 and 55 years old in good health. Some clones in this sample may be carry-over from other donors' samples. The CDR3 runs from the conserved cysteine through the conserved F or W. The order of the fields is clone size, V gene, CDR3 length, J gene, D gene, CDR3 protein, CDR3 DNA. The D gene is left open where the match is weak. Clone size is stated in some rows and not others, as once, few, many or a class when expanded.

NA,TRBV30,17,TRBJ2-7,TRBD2,CAWSLGLAGSLIGEQYF,TGTGCCTGGAGCCTGGGACTAGCGGGGTCTCTCATCGGCGAGCAGTACTTC
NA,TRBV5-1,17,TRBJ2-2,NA,CASSLVLGGLNTGELFF,TGCGCCAGCAGCTTGGTTTTGGGGGGCCTGAACACCGGGGAGCTGTTTTTT
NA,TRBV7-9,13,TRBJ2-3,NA,CASSPGVTDTQYF,TGTGCCAGCAGCCCGGGAGTCACAGATACGCAGTATTTT
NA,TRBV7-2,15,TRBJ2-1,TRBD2,CASSPGLAGINEQFF,TGTGCCAGCAGCCCGGGACTAGCGGGAATAAATGAGCAGTTCTTC
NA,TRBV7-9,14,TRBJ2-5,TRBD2,CASSLAQGGETQYF,TGTGCCAGCAGCTTAGCGCAGGGAGGGGAGACCCAGTACTTC
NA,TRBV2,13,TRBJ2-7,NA,CASSESIDLEQYF,TGTGCCAGCAGTGAAAGTATAGACCTCGAGCAGTACTTC
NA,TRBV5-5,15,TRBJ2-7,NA,CASSSAGTGTYEQYF,TGTGCCAGCAGCTCAGCCGGGACGGGGACCTACGAGCAGTACTTC
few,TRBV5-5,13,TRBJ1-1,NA,CASSFSGGTEAFF,TGTGCCAGCAGCTTCTCCGGGGGTACTGAAGCTTTCTTT
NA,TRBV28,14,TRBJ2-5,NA,CASRPRGRGETQYF,TGTGCCAGCAGGCCCCGGGGGAGAGGGGAGACCCAGTACTTC
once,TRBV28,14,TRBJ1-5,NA,CASSLAVATGPQHF,TGTGCCAGCAGTTTAGCGGTCGCCACGGGGCCCCAGCATTTT
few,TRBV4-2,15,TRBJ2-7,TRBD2,CASSQDLGGRDEQYF,TGTGCCAGCAGCCAAGACCTTGGCGGGAGAGACGAGCAGTACTTC
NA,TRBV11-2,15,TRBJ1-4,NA,CASSNTPATNEKLFF,TGTGCCAGCAGCAACACCCCTGCAACTAATGAAAAACTGTTTTTT
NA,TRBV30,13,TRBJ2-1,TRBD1,CAWRGQGANEQFF,TGTGCCTGGAGGGGACAGGGGGCGAATGAGCAGTTCTTC
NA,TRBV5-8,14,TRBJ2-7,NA,CASSYINRFYEQYF,TGTGCCAGCAGCTACATAAACAGGTTCTACGAGCAGTACTTC
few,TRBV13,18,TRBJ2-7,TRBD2,CASSLGLAGGMYSYEQYF,TGTGCCAGCAGCTTAGGACTAGCGGGAGGTATGTACTCCTACGAGCAGTACTTC
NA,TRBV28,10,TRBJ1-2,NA,CATNLYGYTF,TGTGCCACCAACCTCTATGGCTACACCTTC
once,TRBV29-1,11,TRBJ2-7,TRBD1,CSAWTGSGQYF,TGCAGCGCTTGGACAGGTTCGGGGCAGTACTTC
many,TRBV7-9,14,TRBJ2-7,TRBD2,CASSGGTSGYEQYF,TGTGCCAGCAGCGGAGGGACTAGCGGCTACGAGCAGTACTTC
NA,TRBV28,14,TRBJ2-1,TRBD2,CASILAGEGNEQFF,TGTGCCAGCATACTAGCGGGAGAGGGCAATGAGCAGTTCTTC
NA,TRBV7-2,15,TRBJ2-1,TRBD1,CASSFTGGLYNEQFF,TGTGCCAGCAGCTTTACAGGGGGCTTGTACAATGAGCAGTTCTTC
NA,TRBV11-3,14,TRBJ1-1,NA,CASSLFAGNTEAFF,TGTGCCAGCAGCCTTTTCGCGGGGAACACTGAAGCTTTCTTT
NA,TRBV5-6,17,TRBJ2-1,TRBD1,CASSLGGRTQGNNEQFF,TGTGCCAGCAGCTTGGGGGGTCGGACACAGGGGAACAATGAGCAGTTCTTC
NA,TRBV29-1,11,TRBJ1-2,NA,CSVDSSYGYTF,TGCAGCGTTGACAGCAGCTATGGCTACACCTTC
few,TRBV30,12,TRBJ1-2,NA,CAWSWGNYGYTF,TGTGCCTGGAGTTGGGGAAACTATGGCTACACCTTC
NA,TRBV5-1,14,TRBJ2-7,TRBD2,CASRPGTSGYEQYF,TGCGCCAGCAGACCCGGGACTAGCGGTTACGAGCAGTACTTC
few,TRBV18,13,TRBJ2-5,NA,CASSPRNQETQYF,TGTGCCAGCTCACCACGGAATCAAGAGACCCAGTACTTC
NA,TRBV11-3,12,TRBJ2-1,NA,CASSLKGNEQFF,TGTGCCAGCAGCCTAAAAGGGAATGAGCAGTTCTTC
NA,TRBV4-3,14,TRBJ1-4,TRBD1,CASSLRGLNEKLFF,TGCGCCAGCAGCCTCAGGGGGCTGAATGAAAAACTGTTTTTT
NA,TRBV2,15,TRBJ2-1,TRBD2,CASSEREVSYNEQFF,TGTGCCAGCAGTGAGCGGGAGGTAAGCTACAATGAGCAGTTCTTC
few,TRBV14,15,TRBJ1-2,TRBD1,CASSQRQGFNYGYTF,TGTGCCAGCAGCCAACGACAGGGGTTTAACTATGGCTACACCTTC
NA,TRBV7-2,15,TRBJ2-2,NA,CASSLHALTAGELFF,TGTGCCAGCAGCTTACATGCTTTAACAGCCGGGGAGCTGTTTTTT
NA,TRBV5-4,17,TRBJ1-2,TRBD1,CASSFTPTGGARDGYTF,TGTGCCAGCAGCTTCACCCCAACAGGGGGCGCCCGGGATGGCTACACCTTC
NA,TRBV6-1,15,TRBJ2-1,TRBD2,CASSELAGDYNEQFF,TGTGCCAGCAGTGAGTTGGCGGGAGACTACAATGAGCAGTTCTTC
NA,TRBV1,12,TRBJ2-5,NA,CTPGGVQETQYF,TGCACCCCAGGGGGGGTACAGGAAACCCAGTACTTC
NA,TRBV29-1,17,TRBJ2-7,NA,CSSRQGTIAGATYEQYF,TGCAGCTCCCGACAGGGAACAATTGCGGGAGCGACCTACGAGCAGTACTTC
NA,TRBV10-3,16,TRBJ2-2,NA,CAISESNRENTGELFF,TGTGCCATCAGTGAGTCTAACCGCGAGAACACCGGGGAGCTGTTTTTT
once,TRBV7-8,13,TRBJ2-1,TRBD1,CASSLARDSEQFF,TGTGCCAGCAGCTTAGCCCGGGACAGTGAGCAGTTCTTC
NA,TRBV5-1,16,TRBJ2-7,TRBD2,CASSSGLAGGRYEQYF,TGCGCCAGCAGCTCGGGACTAGCGGGAGGGAGGTACGAGCAGTACTTC
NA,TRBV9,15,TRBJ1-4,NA,CASSKDQGVDEKLFF,TGTGCCAGCAGCAAAGACCAGGGTGTGGATGAAAAACTGTTTTTT
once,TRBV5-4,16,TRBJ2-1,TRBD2,CASSLAGGRNYNEQFF,TGTGCCAGCAGCTTGGCGGGCGGGAGGAATTACAATGAGCAGTTCTTC
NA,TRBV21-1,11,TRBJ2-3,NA,CASSARDPQYF,TGTGCCAGCAGCGCCCGGGACCCGCAGTATTTT
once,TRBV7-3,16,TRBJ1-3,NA,CASSLIGGSSGNTIYF,TGTGCCAGCAGCTTAATCGGGGGCTCCTCTGGAAACACCATATATTTT
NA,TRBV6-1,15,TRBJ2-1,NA,CASSEGDGDYNEQFF,TGTGCCAGCAGTGAAGGTGACGGGGATTACAATGAGCAGTTCTTC
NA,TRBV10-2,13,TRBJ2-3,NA,CASSRFRTDTQYF,TGCGCCAGCAGTAGGTTCAGGACAGATACGCAGTATTTT
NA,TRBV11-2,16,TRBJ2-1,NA,CASSLNRGRNYNEQFF,TGTGCCAGCAGCTTGAACCGGGGCAGAAACTACAATGAGCAGTTCTTC
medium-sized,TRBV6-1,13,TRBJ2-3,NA,CASTLGDTDTQYF,TGTGCCAGCACCCTAGGGGACACGGATACGCAGTATTTT
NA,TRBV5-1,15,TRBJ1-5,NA,CASSLGTLGNQPQHF,TGCGCCAGCAGCTTGGGGACACTGGGCAATCAGCCCCAGCATTTT
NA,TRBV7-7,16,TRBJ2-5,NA,CASSVGGGGREETQYF,TGTGCTAGCAGCGTAGGGGGTGGGGGACGTGAGGAGACCCAGTACTTC